This T cell receptor (beta chain) stems from a study of T cells after yellow fever vaccination. In the study overall: With SMART-Seq v4 Ultra Low Input, the fractions containing low cell numbers were prepared.

In its sample, this clonotype was seen once. A single base separates this from a much larger clone, so it may be a read error. In germline, CDR1 is MNHEY, CDR2 SVGEGT. This CDR3 has 17 amino acids. TCRdb processed the 5' RACE reads anew with MiXCR; each CDR3 protein has one entry. The sample records approximately 150,000 distinct CDR3 sequences, approximately 7.7% being singletons. The gene calls are TRBV6-2 or TRBV6-3 and TRBJ2-1; 9 bases match TRBD2. This clonotype was sampled from a man aged 25 to 40 who received the YFV17D yellow fever vaccine. The sample was CD4+ T cells sorted from PBMCs, taken 5 days after the yellow fever booster vaccination. Here the CDR3 reads CASRLPRWREGYNERFF. The CDR3 nucleotides are TGTGCCAGCAGACTACCTCGCTGGCGGGAGGGTTACAATGAGCGGTTCTTC.